This entry features one T cell receptor (beta chain) sequence. The antigen this receptor binds is unknown. No much larger clone is present one base from it, and per-base qualities are unavailable. This specimen belongs to a study of T cell responses to AZD1222 COVID-19 vaccine (dated by TCRdb to the early 2020s). Context from the whole study: A total of just over 230 trial participants underwent TCR sequencing, of whom 207 received two doses of AZD1222 and about 25 received two doses of the MenACWY control vaccine. Trial participants were enrolled by age into 18-55, 56-69 and 70-plus year subgroups, with about 150, 28 and 57 TCR-sequenced participants respectively.

Sample time point, as interpreted from the label and publication: about 28 days (+/-7) after the second vaccine dose. Because spike-specific TCR depth and breadth did not differ between the two schedules, AZD1222 recipients who got a second dose at roughly 4 weeks were pooled with those who got a second dose at roughly 12 weeks. Vaccinee samples came from UK trials COV001 and COV002, including a single-blind randomized controlled phase 2/3 trial of AZD1222 (ChAdOx1 nCoV-19) in healthy adults. For TCRbeta chain sequencing, PBMC samples were collected from trial participants at day 0 and at day 28 after the second dose. The CDR3 regions of human TCRbeta chains were analyzed by immunosequencing. In the paper's pipeline: Repertoire TCRs were checked for matches against a reference library of SARS-CoV-2-specific TCRs that had been generated using the MIRA antigen-specificity platform. Breadth was defined as the fraction of unique TCRs that were SARS-CoV-2-associated. Depth was defined as the fraction of total T cells that were SARS-CoV-2-associated. Using the MIRA data, every spike-specific TCR was mapped to the spike region that the TCR reacted to and assigned to either a CD4 or a CD8 class. Log10-transformed breadth and depth values were compared by one-way ANOVA with Sidak's multiple comparisons tests. Here the immuneACCESS table is served through TCRdb, limited to in-frame sequences with V and J called. Missing clones are a known gap in these copies; in checked studies unresolved V genes cover under half, and the rest lacks a known reason. Clone size and the V and J calls come from that table; the DNA yielded D and trimming. Recorded for this sample are about 140,000 clones; approximately 91% of them occurred a single time. 1% to 1.5% of the sample is taken by the ten largest.

Study-level results and caveats: Reportedly, close to half of the unique spike-specific TCRs recognized epitopes lying outside the regions that are mutated in the B.1.351 and B.1.1.7 variants. Conclusions about previously exposed vaccinees are limited, since just a handful of AZD1222 recipients were seropositive for SARS-CoV-2 at baseline. In the small 56-69-year group, the increase in depth fell short of significance, most likely because of low power. A significant rise in spike-specific TCR breadth and depth was observed after two AZD1222 doses relative to day 0 and relative to MenACWY recipients. Participants were mostly white British and included more females than males, and it was suggested by the authors that clonal diversity may have been underestimated. The whole spike protein was spanned by vaccine-associated CD4 TCRs, and dominant responses were seen in regions 160-218 and 743-854. Because no day 14 peak-response samples were available, the repertoires could be characterized only after the peak T cell response.

This specimen was peripheral blood, taken 28 days after the second AZD1222 dose. The sequence derives from an adult who received the AZD1222 COVID-19 vaccine.

Here is the DNA: TGTGCCACCGTACCGGGGGCCGCTAACTATGGCTACACCTTC. It codes for CATVPGAANYGYTF. The V and J genes are TRBV10-3 and TRBJ1-2, with a tentative D gene TRBD1 over 6 matching bases. The CDR3 measures 14 amino acids from cysteine to phenylalanine. Solely the CDR3 DNA is kept, with 42 bases framed from the first base. Per the germline V gene, ENHRY is the CDR1 and SYGVKD is the CDR2. V drops 10 bases and J drops 0 bases, leaving 15 bases in between.